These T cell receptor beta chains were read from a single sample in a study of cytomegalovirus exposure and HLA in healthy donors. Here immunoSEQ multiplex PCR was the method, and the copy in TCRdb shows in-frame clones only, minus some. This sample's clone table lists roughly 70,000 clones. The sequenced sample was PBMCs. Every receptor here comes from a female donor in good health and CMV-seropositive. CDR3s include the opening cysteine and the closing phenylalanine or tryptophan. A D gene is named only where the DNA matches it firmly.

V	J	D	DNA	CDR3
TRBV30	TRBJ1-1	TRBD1	TGTGCCTGGGACCCGACAGGGAAGAACACTGAAGCTTTCTTT	CAWDPTGKNTEAFF
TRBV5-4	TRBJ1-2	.	TGTGCCAGCAGCTTGCTCAGCTATGGCTACACCTTC	CASSLLSYGYTF
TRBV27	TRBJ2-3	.	TGTGCCAGCAGTCCAAGGGGTTTCCAAAACACAGATACGCAGTATTTT	CASSPRGFQNTDTQYF
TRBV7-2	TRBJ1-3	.	TGTGCCAGCAGCTTAGTCCCTTTGGACAGCTCTGGAAACACCATATATTTT	CASSLVPLDSSGNTIYF
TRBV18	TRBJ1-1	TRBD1	TGTGCCAGCTCACCGACCGTCGGACAGGGAGCAATTAAAGCTTTCTTT	CASSPTVGQGAIKAFF
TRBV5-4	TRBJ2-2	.	TGTGCCAGCAGCTCAGGACTCGACACCGGGGAGCTGTTTTTT	CASSSGLDTGELFF
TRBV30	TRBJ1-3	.	TGTGCCTGGAGAGATAGCGCAACAACTGGAAACACCATATATTTT	CAWRDSATTGNTIYF
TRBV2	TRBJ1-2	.	TGTGCCAGCAGTGATCCCGGGTCCTATGGCTACACCTTC	CASSDPGSYGYTF
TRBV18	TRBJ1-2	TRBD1	TGTGCCAGCTCACCGACTCCCGGGACAGGGTCTGATGGCTACACCTTC	CASSPTPGTGSDGYTF
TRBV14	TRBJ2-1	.	TGTGCCAGCAGCGTAGCCTATGAGCAGTTCTTC	CASSVAYEQFF
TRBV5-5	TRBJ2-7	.	TGTGCCAGCAGCTGGGGGCGGACCGGAGAATTGTCGTACTTC	CASSWGRTGELSYF
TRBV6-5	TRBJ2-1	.	TGTGCCAGCAGTTACGGTAGGGGTGACAATGAGCAGTTCTTC	CASSYGRGDNEQFF
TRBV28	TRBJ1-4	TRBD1	TGTGCCAGCAGCGGGACAGGAGTTAATGAAAAACTGTTTTTT	CASSGTGVNEKLFF
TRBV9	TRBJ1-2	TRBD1	TGTGCCAGCAGCGTAGGGGGACAGGGGGCCAATGGCTACACCTTC	CASSVGGQGANGYTF
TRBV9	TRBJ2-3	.	TGTGCCAGCAGCGACGGGGGACGGGCAGATACGCAGTATTTT	CASSDGGRADTQYF
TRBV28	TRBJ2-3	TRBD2	TGTGCCAGCAGTTTGTCAGCGGGGCGCTTAGATACGCAGTATTTT	CASSLSAGRLDTQYF
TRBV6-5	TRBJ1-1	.	TGTGCCAGCAGTTACCAAGCAGGATTGAACACTGAAGCTTTCTTT	CASSYQAGLNTEAFF
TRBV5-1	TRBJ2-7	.	TGCGCCAGCAGCTTGGGTGGCGGCCCCTACGAGCAGTACTTC	CASSLGGGPYEQYF
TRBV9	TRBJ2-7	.	TGTGCCAGCAGCGTAGAGTTAGACTCCTACGAGCAGTACTTC	CASSVELDSYEQYF
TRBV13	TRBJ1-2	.	TGTGCCAGCAGCAACGACTCACGCGGGTATGGCTACACCTTC	CASSNDSRGYGYTF
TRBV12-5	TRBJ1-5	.	TGTGCTAGTGGACTCAGCGGTCAGCCCCAGCATTTT	CASGLSGQPQHF
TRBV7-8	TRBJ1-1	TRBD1	TGTGCCAGCAGCTTAAGGGACAGAGAAGCTTTCTTT	CASSLRDREAFF
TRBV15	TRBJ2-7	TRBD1	TGTGCCACCAGCAGTGGACAGGCAGCCTCCTACGAGCAGTACTTC	CATSSGQAASYEQYF
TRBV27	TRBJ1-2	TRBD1	TGTGCCAGCAGCCTTGGACAGGGAGGAGGCTACACCTTC	CASSLGQGGGYTF
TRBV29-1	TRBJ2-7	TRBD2	TGCAGCGTCACCAGCGGGGGCAGCGCCTACGAGCAGTACTTC	CSVTSGGSAYEQYF
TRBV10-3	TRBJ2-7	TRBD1	TGTGCCATAAACAGGGGGCGAGAATACGAGCAGTACTTC	CAINRGREYEQYF
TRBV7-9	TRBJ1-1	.	TGTGCCAGCAGCTTAGAGGGGATGAACACTGAAGCTTTCTTT	CASSLEGMNTEAFF
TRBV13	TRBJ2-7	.	TGTGCCAGCAGCTTAGGCAGGGGCAACGAGCAGTACTTC	CASSLGRGNEQYF
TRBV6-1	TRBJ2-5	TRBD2	TGTGCCAGCTGGGGACTAGCGGTCCAGGAGACCCAGTACTTC	CASWGLAVQETQYF
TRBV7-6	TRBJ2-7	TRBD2	TGTGCCAGCAGCCCTACTAGCGGGGGGGTTTCCTACGAGCAGTACTTC	CASSPTSGGVSYEQYF
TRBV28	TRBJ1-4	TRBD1	TGTGCCAGCAGCCCAGGGGACAGGGAAGGGGAAAAACTGTTTTTT	CASSPGDREGEKLFF
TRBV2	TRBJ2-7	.	TGTGCCAGCACCGAGGGCCCCTACGAGCAGTACTTC	CASTEGPYEQYF
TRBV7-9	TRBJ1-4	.	TGTGCCAGCAGCTTAGAGGCGTTAAGGGGAGGTGAAAAACTGTTTTTT	CASSLEALRGGEKLFF
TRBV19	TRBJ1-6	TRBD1	TGTGCCGGGGGGACAGGGGAATCACCCCTCCACTTT	CAGGTGESPLHF
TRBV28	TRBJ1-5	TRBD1	TGTGCCAGCGGACCACAGGGGGGGGTTCAGCCCCAGCATTTT	CASGPQGGVQPQHF
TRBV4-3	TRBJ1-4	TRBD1	TGCGCCAGCAGCCAAGACCGGGACAGGAGTAATGAAAAACTGTTTTTT	CASSQDRDRSNEKLFF
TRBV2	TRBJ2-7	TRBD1	TGTGCCAGCAAAATACAGGGGTCCGGATACGAGCAGTACTTC	CASKIQGSGYEQYF
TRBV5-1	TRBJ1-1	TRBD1	TGCGCCAGCAGCCTGGGACAGGGAGCTGACGCTTTCTTT	CASSLGQGADAFF
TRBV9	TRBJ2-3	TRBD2	TGTGCCAGCAGCGAGACTAGCGGGGGGGCCACAGATACGCAGTATTTT	CASSETSGGATDTQYF
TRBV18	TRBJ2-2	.	TGTGCCAGCTCACGTCTGGCAGGGCCGAACACCGGGGAGCTGTTTTTT	CASSRLAGPNTGELFF
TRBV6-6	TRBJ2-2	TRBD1	TGTGCCAGCAGACCCGACAGGGGCAACACCGGGGAGCTGTTTTTT	CASRPDRGNTGELFF
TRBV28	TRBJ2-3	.	TGTGCCAGCAGTGGGGGACTGTACACAGATACGCAGTATTTT	CASSGGLYTDTQYF
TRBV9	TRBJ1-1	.	TGTGCCAGCAGCCCCCCGCGGACAGCTAACACTGAAGCTTTCTTT	CASSPPRTANTEAFF
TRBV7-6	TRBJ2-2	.	TGTGCCAGCAGCTTAAATGCAGGGGAAGGCACCGGGGAGCTGTTTTTT	CASSLNAGEGTGELFF
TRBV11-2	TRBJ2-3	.	TGTGCCAGCAGCTTAGGAGGCGCAGATACGCAGTATTTT	CASSLGGADTQYF
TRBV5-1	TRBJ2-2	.	TGCGCCAGCAGTCGGGAGATTGCCGGGGAGCTGTTTTTT	CASSREIAGELFF
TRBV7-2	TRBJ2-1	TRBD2	TGTGCCAGCAGCTTAGCACAGGGGCTAGCGGGAGGGCCAATCTTC	CASSLAQGLAGGPIF
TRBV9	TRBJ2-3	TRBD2	TGTGCCTCGGCCGTTACTAGCGGGGGCACAGATACGCAGTATTTT	CASAVTSGGTDTQYF
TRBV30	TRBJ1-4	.	TGTGCCTGGAGTGTACAAGGGGGAGTGGCACTGTTTTTT	CAWSVQGGVALFF
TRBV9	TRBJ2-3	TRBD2	TGTGCCAGCAGCCCCTACGGGGGGACCACAGATACGCAGTATTTT	CASSPYGGTTDTQYF
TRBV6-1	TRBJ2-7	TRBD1	TGTGCCAGCAGTAGGACAGGGAAAGGATACGAGCAGTACTTC	CASSRTGKGYEQYF
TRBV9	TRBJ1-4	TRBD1	TGTGCCAGCAGCACACAGGGGGCGCATGAAAAACTGTTTTTT	CASSTQGAHEKLFF
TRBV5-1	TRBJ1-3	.	TGCGCCAGCAGCTTGGGAACAGGATCGGGAAACACCATATATTTT	CASSLGTGSGNTIYF